This is a list of T cell receptor beta chains from one sample in a study of blood T cell repertoires in COVID-19. Profiling relied on immunoSEQ multiplex PCR, and the TCRdb table lists in-frame clones only, not all of them. The sample lists 150,000 to 200,000 clones, over 80% occurring once. The sequenced sample was peripheral blood. These TCRs come from a woman aged 60-75 years with acute or convalescent COVID-19. The CDR3 runs from the conserved cysteine through the conserved F or W. A D gene is named only where the DNA matches it firmly. Clone size, where shown, is once, few, many, or a class for clones that have expanded.

j_call,clone_size,v_call,d_call,cdr3_nt,cdr3_aa
TRBJ2-5,once,TRBV21-1,-,TGTGCCAGCAGCAAATTAGGAGACAGGGGGAAAGAGACCCAGTACTTC,CASSKLGDRGKETQYF
TRBJ2-5,-,TRBV6-4,TRBD1,TGTGCCAGCAGAGGACAGGGTGAAAAAAAGACCCAGTACTTC,CASRGQGEKKTQYF
TRBJ1-1,-,TRBV4-3,-,TGCGCCAGCAGCCATGACAGGTACGCTGAAGCTTTCTTT,CASSHDRYAEAFF
TRBJ1-5,-,TRBV5-1,-,TGCGCCAGCAGCTTGGAGGGACAAAACAATCAGCCCCAGCATTTT,CASSLEGQNNQPQHF
TRBJ2-3,-,TRBV19,TRBD2,TGTGCCAGTAGTACGGGACTAGCAGATACGCAGTATTTT,CASSTGLADTQYF
TRBJ2-7,once,TRBV6-5,-,TGTGCCAGCAGCCAAGGGGCAGGGCACTCCTACGAGCAGTACTTC,CASSQGAGHSYEQYF
TRBJ1-5,-,TRBV7-2,-,TGTGCCAGCAGCTTAGAGCCGGGTATCCAGCCCCAGCATTTT,CASSLEPGIQPQHF
TRBJ1-5,-,TRBV5-6,-,TGTGCCAGCAGCTTGACCGGGAGTAGCAATCAGCCCCAGCATTTT,CASSLTGSSNQPQHF
TRBJ2-2,-,TRBV30,-,TGTGCCTGGAGTGTACGCCCTCGGGAGGAGCTGTTTTTT,CAWSVRPREELFF
TRBJ1-1,once,TRBV4-3,-,TGCGCCAGCAGCCAAGATCTTGCGGGTTGGGACACTGAAGCTTTCTTT,CASSQDLAGWDTEAFF
TRBJ1-4,-,TRBV19,-,TGTGCCAGTACCGGAGGGGCGGCTAATGAAAAACTGTTTTTT,CASTGGAANEKLFF
TRBJ2-3,once,TRBV7-3,-,TGTGCCAGCAGCCCGGGGGACAGCACAGATACGCAGTATTTT,CASSPGDSTDTQYF
TRBJ1-1,-,TRBV25-1,-,TGTGCCAGCAGTGACTCCCCTTGGGGGGGACAAAATATTGAAGCTTTCTTT,CASSDSPWGGQNIEAFF
TRBJ2-5,-,TRBV7-8,TRBD2,TGTGCCAGCGGCGGCGGGGGCCAAGAGACCCAGTACTTC,CASGGGGQETQYF
TRBJ2-7,-,TRBV27,-,TGTGCCAGCAGTTCGCAGGGGAATCAGGACGAGCAGTACTTC,CASSSQGNQDEQYF
TRBJ2-1,-,TRBV7-3,TRBD2,TGTGCCAGCAGCTTAATAGGGACTAGCGGGGGGCTTTACAATGAGCAGTTCTTC,CASSLIGTSGGLYNEQFF
TRBJ1-2,-,TRBV19,-,TGTGCCAGTAGTATAAACGACAAATCAGGCTACACCTTC,CASSINDKSGYTF
TRBJ1-5,-,TRBV5-1,-,TGCGCCAGCAGCTTGGAGGGGGGCAATCAGCCCCAGCATTTT,CASSLEGGNQPQHF
TRBJ1-1,-,TRBV28,-,TGTGCCAGCAGGCCCGGGGGGGGCACTGAAGCTTTCTTT,CASRPGGGTEAFF
TRBJ2-7,-,TRBV7-2,-,TGTGCCAGCAGCTTCACCGGGACATTTTCCTACGAGCAGTACTTC,CASSFTGTFSYEQYF
TRBJ1-2,-,TRBV14,TRBD1,TGTGCCAGCAGCCAAGTGGGACAGGGGAACTATGGCTACACCTTC,CASSQVGQGNYGYTF
TRBJ2-7,once,TRBV6-5,-,TGTGCCAGTCAGGATTACTACGAGCAGTACTTC,CASQDYYEQYF
TRBJ1-1,once,TRBV20-1,-,TGCAGCGTTAACTGGCGGACTGAAGCTTTCTTT,CSVNWRTEAFF
TRBJ2-7,-,TRBV9,TRBD1,TGTGCCAGCAGCCGATCGGGGACAGGGGGTACCAACGAGCAGTACTTC,CASSRSGTGGTNEQYF
TRBJ2-1,-,TRBV6-1,TRBD2,TGTGCCAGCAGTGCCGCCCCCTCGGGGGGGTACAATGAGCAGTTCTTC,CASSAAPSGGYNEQFF
TRBJ1-2,-,TRBV5-1,-,TGCGCCAGCAGCGCTTCTGTTAGCTCAGCTAACTATGGCTACACCTTC,CASSASVSSANYGYTF
TRBJ2-5,-,TRBV7-9,-,TGTGCCAGCAGCCCCCGAGCAGGGATGTACCAAGAGACCCAGTACTTC,CASSPRAGMYQETQYF
TRBJ1-2,-,TRBV5-1,-,TGCGCCAGCAGCCCCGGAGGCAGGGAGGGCGGCTACACCTTC,CASSPGGREGGYTF
TRBJ1-2,-,TRBV19,TRBD1,TGTGCCAGTAGTACACACGACAGGGCTACCTATGGCTACACCTTC,CASSTHDRATYGYTF
TRBJ1-1,-,TRBV4-2,TRBD1,TGTGCCAGCAGCCACCAGACAGGGGGGGACACTGAAGCTTTCTTT,CASSHQTGGDTEAFF
TRBJ2-6,-,TRBV5-4,-,TGTGCCATCCCCGGGACAACCTTTTCTGGGGCCAACGTCCTGACTTTC,CAIPGTTFSGANVLTF
TRBJ2-2,-,TRBV24-1,-,TGTGCCACCAGTGGCCCCTTTGCAGGATCTAGGGGTCGCACCGGGGAGCTGTTTTTT,CATSGPFAGSRGRTGELFF
TRBJ1-2,-,TRBV6-2/TRBV6-3,TRBD1,TGTGCCAGCAGTTACCCGATACAGGGGAACTATGGCTACACCTTC,CASSYPIQGNYGYTF
TRBJ2-5,-,TRBV3-1/TRBV3-2,TRBD2,TGTGCCAGCAGCCAAGGTGGTAGCGGGGGACTATCTAGGGGGACCCAGTACTTC,CASSQGGSGGLSRGTQYF
TRBJ2-2,-,TRBV7-3,TRBD1,TGTGCCAGCAGCCCTCAGGGGGCGAACACCGGGGAGCTGTTTTTT,CASSPQGANTGELFF
TRBJ2-3,-,TRBV30,-,TGTGCCTGGAGTGTACTTAGGTACGCCGGGGATACGCAGTATTTT,CAWSVLRYAGDTQYF
TRBJ1-5,-,TRBV28,-,TGTGCCAGCAGGAAAACAGGGTTTGGGAATCAGCCCCAGCATTTT,CASRKTGFGNQPQHF
TRBJ1-6,-,TRBV3-1/TRBV3-2,TRBD1,TGTGCCAGCAGCCAGATTAGGACAGGGGGTAATTCACCCCTCCACTTT,CASSQIRTGGNSPLHF
TRBJ1-1,-,TRBV9,TRBD1,TGTGCCAGCAGCGGAGGACAGGGGGCTGGGATGAACACTGAAGCTTTCTTT,CASSGGQGAGMNTEAFF
TRBJ2-7,-,TRBV7-7,-,TGTGCTAGCAGCTTACGTCCGACAGGACCCTACGAGCAGTACTTC,CASSLRPTGPYEQYF
TRBJ2-1,-,TRBV6-4,TRBD1,TGTGCCAGCTCCAACAGGGGCAATGAGCAGTTCTTC,CASSNRGNEQFF
TRBJ2-4,-,TRBV14,TRBD2,TGTGCCAGCAGCCAAGGGGGGGGCATTCAGTACTTC,CASSQGGGIQYF
TRBJ2-7,-,TRBV7-8,TRBD1,TGTGCCAGCAGCTTAGTTGGGACAGGGTACCACGAGCAGTACTTC,CASSLVGTGYHEQYF
TRBJ2-7,-,TRBV19,-,TGTGCCAGTAGTATAGATGAACGAGGATCCGAGCAGTACTTC,CASSIDERGSEQYF
TRBJ1-1,-,TRBV21-1,-,TGTGCCAGCAGAAAACGGGTTATTCTAGGTCCATGGAACACTGAAGCTTTCTTT,CASRKRVILGPWNTEAFF
TRBJ1-2,-,TRBV7-9,TRBD1,TGTGCCAGCAGCCAAGGGACAGGGGGCCTCCTCGACTATGGCTACACCTTC,CASSQGTGGLLDYGYTF
TRBJ1-3,-,TRBV30,TRBD1,TGTGCCTGGACATCCGGACAGGTTTCTGGAAACACCATATATTTT,CAWTSGQVSGNTIYF
TRBJ2-7,-,TRBV5-1,-,TGCGCCAGCAGCCCAAACTTAGGGGGGGCCAGCTACGAGCAGTACTTC,CASSPNLGGASYEQYF